The 3 T cell receptor beta chains below all came from one sample that was sequenced in a study of post-analysis software for immune sequencing data. Study results and limitations: TRBV5-6, TRBV5-1 and TRBV20-1 were among 4 or 5 TRBV segments more frequent in patients than controls.

Unique molecular identifiers featured in each of the TCR beta cDNA libraries. TCRdb reprocessed the PCR reads with MiXCR, giving one entry per CDR3 protein. Of fewer than 900,000 distinct CDR3 sequences detected, about 45% appear once; the ten largest clones hold 4.9%. No antigen is known for these receptors. The sequencing input was blood. All receptors derive from a girl under 18 with multiple sclerosis.

This clonotype occurred many times. V usage is TRBV5-1 and J usage is TRBJ1-2; D is possibly TRBD1 (6 bases). Between the trimmed V and J ends, which lost 0 bases and 5 bases, there was a span of 11 bases. Germline CDR1 reads SGHRS; CDR2 reads YFSETQ. This CDR3 has 14 amino acids. The CDR3: CASSLEGDSYGYTF. In DNA, the CDR3 is TGCGCCAGCAGCTTGGAGGGGGATTCGTATGGCTACACCTTC.

V gene TRBV7-9 combines with J gene TRBJ2-7; D gene unclear. Judging by the DNA end, TRBJ2-5 fits better; the J call may be wrong. The CDR3 totals 13 residues. CDR1 SEHNR and CDR2 FQNEAQ come from the germline V gene (reference sequence). As DNA, the CDR3 is TGTGCCAGCAGCTTAGAGTTCAGGGAGACCCAGTACTTC. Translated, it gives CASSLEFRETQYF.

On this clonotype: Its ends do not fully match the called genes, so a read error is possible. The chain has TRBV7-3 and TRBJ2-3; D call uncertain. CDR3 length: 12 residues. Germline assignment: CDR1 SGHTA and CDR2 FQGTGA. CDR3 nucleotide sequence: TGTGCCAGCAGCTCAGTCACAGATACGCGGTATTTT. It is translated as CASSSVTDTRYF.